What follows is one T cell receptor beta chain and its context. The PCR employed 60 Vbeta primers together with 13 Jbeta primers. Measured with immunoSEQ multiplex PCR; TCRdb has only the in-frame clones, and not every one. This repertoire includes about 64,000 clones. The sample belongs to a study of cytomegalovirus exposure and HLA in healthy donors. CDR1 is SGHTA, CDR2 FQGNSA, per germline. This CDR3 spans 15 amino acids. The V segment lost 1 base and the J segment 7 bases; nucleotides outside the gene matches: 8. The rearrangement links TRBV7-2 to TRBJ1-2; 8 bases line up with TRBD1. What was sequenced was PBMCs. The TCR originated in a woman under 30 in good health and CMV-seronegative. CDR3 region: CASSLVSGQGVGYTF. The CDR3 DNA is TGTGCCAGCAGCTTAGTCTCAGGACAGGGTGTTGGCTACACCTTC.